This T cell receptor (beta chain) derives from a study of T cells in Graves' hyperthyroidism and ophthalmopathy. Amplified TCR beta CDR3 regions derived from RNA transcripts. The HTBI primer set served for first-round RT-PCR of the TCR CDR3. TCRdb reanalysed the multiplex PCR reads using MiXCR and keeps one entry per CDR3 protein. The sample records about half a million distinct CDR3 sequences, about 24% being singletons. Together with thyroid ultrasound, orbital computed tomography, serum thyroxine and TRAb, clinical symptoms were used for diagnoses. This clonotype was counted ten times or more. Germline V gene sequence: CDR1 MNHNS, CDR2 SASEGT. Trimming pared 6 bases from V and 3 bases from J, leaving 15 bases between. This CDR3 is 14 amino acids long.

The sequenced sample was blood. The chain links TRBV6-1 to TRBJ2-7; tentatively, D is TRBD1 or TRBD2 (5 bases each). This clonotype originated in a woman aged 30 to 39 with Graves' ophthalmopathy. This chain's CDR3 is CASRSGSAFYEQYF. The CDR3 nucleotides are TGTGCCAGCAGATCAGGGAGTGCGTTCTACGAGCAGTACTTC.